Presented here are 8 T cell receptor beta chains from one specimen sequenced in a study of cytomegalovirus exposure and HLA in healthy donors. The PCR made use of 60 Vbeta and 13 Jbeta primers. Sequenced by immunoSEQ multiplex PCR; TCRdb stores in-frame clones only, minus some. This table has roughly 120,000 clones, 70% to 80% appearing once. The sample taken for sequencing was PBMCs. The receptors were sampled from a man over 45 in good health and CMV-seropositive.

Remarks on this clone: One end of the junction fails to match germline, which may point to a read error. V is TRBV28 and J is TRBJ2-7; 9 bases are a match to TRBD1. Germline V gene lookup returns CDR1 MDHEN and CDR2 SYDVKM. CDR3 length equals 14 residues. The CDR3 sequence is CASNLQGARAEQYF. The CDR3 region has the DNA TGTGCCAGCAATTTACAGGGGGCGCGGGCCGAGCAGTACTTC.

The genes are TRBV4-1 and TRBJ2-7, with D perhaps TRBD1 (5 bases). CDR1 and CDR2 (germline): MGHRA, YSYEKL. The CDR3 is made up of 16 amino acids. V was shortened by 0 bases and J by 3 bases, with 15 bases between the two germline ends. This CDR3 is CASSQEITGQYYEQYF. The CDR3 nucleotides are TGCGCCAGCAGCCAAGAGATCACAGGCCAATACTACGAGCAGTACTTC.

The chain joins TRBV7-2 to TRBJ2-2; tentatively, D is TRBD2 (6 bases). CDR1 is SGHTA, CDR2 FQGNSA, per germline. There are 16 residues in the CDR3. Trimming took 6 bases from V and 2 from J, leaving 16 bases between them. In nucleotides, the CDR3 is TGTGCCAGCAGTCCATTAGGCGGGGATAACACCGGGGAGCTGTTTTTT. It is translated as CASSPLGGDNTGELFF.

The CDR3 DNA reads as TGTGCCAGCAGCTTCGACGGGACAGACGAGCAGTACTTC. Encoded protein: CASSFDGTDEQYF. This chain links TRBV7-8 with TRBJ2-7, with 7 bases fitting TRBD1. Trimming at V came to 3 bases and at J to 5 bases, leaving 4 bases not matched to a gene. Germline V CDR1 and CDR2: SGHVS, FQNEAQ. CDR3 length: 13 amino acids.

The chain is built from TRBV27 and TRBJ2-1, with D maybe TRBD1 (6 bases). Germline V gene data show CDR1 as MNHEY and CDR2 as SMNVEV (reference sequence). Trimming cost V 3 bases and J 9 bases, with 12 bases left between them. The CDR3 has 13 residues. The CDR3 nucleotides are TGTGCCAGCAGTTTGGGCAGGGGAATTGAGCAGTTCTTC. Protein sequence: CASSLGRGIEQFF.

V is TRBV7-9 and J is TRBJ2-7, with 9 bases that match TRBD1. V lost 3 bases and J lost 3; bases outside the gene matches: 3. The V gene's germline CDR1 is SEHNR and CDR2 FQNEAQ (reference sequence). CDR3 length equals 14 residues. The CDR3 DNA follows: TGTGCCAGCAGCTTCGGGACAGGGCTCTACGAGCAGTACTTC. The encoded protein is CASSFGTGLYEQYF. Together with reference TRBV7-9 and TRBJ2-7, the CDR3 gives the full variable domain: DTGVSQNPRHKITKRGQNVTFRCDPISEHNRLYWYRQTLGQGPEFLTYFQNEAQLEKSRLLSDRFSAERPKGSFSTLEIQRTEQGDSAMYLCASSFGTGLYEQYFGPGTRLTVT.

The genes are TRBV19 and TRBJ1-2, with 9 bases identical to TRBD1. Germline V gives CDR1 LNHDA, CDR2 SQIVND (reference sequence). The CDR3 is made up of 17 amino acids. Trimming cost V 6 bases and J 7 bases; bases outside gene matches: 18. CDR3 loop: CASSRSVGQGTIGGYTF. CDR3 sequence (DNA): TGTGCCAGTAGCCGTTCCGTTGGACAGGGGACAATCGGTGGCTACACCTTC.

CDR3 DNA sequence: TGTGCCAGCAGCTTCGCCCCGACAGGGCCTAAAAACATTCAGTACTTC. Its protein product is CASSFAPTGPKNIQYF. The V and J genes are TRBV7-9 and TRBJ2-4; 7 bases align to TRBD1. The germline V gene encodes CDR1 SEHNR and CDR2 FQNEAQ (reference sequence). V gave up 3 bases and J gave up 4 bases; unmatched junction bases: 9. This CDR3 contains 16 residues.